This T cell receptor (beta chain) was profiled in a study of T-cell reconstitution after alpha-beta-depleted transplantation in children. TCRbeta library preparation incorporated unique molecular identifiers. One entry per CDR3 protein results from TCRdb running MiXCR on the PCR reads. This table has a few hundred thousand distinct CDR3 sequences, around 17% appearing once. V shed 0 bases and J shed 6 bases, with 9 bases lying between them. Germline CDR1 and CDR2: DFQATT and SNEGSKA (reference sequence). The CDR3 extends over 12 amino acids. Source: PBMCs from the stem cell graft donor, taken from the stem cell graft. The chain carries TRBV20-1 and TRBJ2-7; D not resolved. This clonotype was sampled from a human donor who donated a stem cell graft to a child with acute lymphoblastic leukemia. The CDR3 DNA reads as TGCAGTGCTAGAGATATAACCTTCGAGCAGTACTTC. Protein product: CSARDITFEQYF.